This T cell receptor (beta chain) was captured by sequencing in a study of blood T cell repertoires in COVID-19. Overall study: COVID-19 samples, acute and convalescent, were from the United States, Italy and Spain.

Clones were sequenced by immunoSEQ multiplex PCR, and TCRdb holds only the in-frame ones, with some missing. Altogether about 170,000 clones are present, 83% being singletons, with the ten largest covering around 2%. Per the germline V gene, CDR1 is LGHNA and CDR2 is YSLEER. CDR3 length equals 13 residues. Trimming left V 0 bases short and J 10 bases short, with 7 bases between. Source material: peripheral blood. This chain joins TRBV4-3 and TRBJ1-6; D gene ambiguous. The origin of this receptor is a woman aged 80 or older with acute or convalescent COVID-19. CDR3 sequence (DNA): TGCGCCAGCAGCCAAGAACCGCGATCACCCCTCCACTTT. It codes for CASSQEPRSPLHF.